This TCR beta chain appears in the sequencing data of a study of shared clonotypes between healthy human individuals. The assay was immunoSEQ multiplex PCR, and TCRdb's table has in-frame clones only and misses some. The table lists millions of clones, 95% of them singletons. The material sequenced was naive CD4+ T cells sorted from blood. Indicated subset: CD45RA+ positively selected. This clonotype originated in a man aged 18-30 years in good health.

CDR3 sequence reads: CAWRSSGSYNEQFF. The CDR3 coding sequence is TGTGCCTGGAGGTCTAGCGGATCTTACAATGAGCAGTTCTTC. This chain links TRBV30 with TRBJ2-1, with TRBD2 matching 7 bases. After removal of 3 bases from V and 4 bases from J, the junction contained 6 bases not matched to a gene. The germline CDR1 and CDR2 sequences are GTSNPN and SVGIG (reference sequence). The CDR3 extends over 14 amino acids.